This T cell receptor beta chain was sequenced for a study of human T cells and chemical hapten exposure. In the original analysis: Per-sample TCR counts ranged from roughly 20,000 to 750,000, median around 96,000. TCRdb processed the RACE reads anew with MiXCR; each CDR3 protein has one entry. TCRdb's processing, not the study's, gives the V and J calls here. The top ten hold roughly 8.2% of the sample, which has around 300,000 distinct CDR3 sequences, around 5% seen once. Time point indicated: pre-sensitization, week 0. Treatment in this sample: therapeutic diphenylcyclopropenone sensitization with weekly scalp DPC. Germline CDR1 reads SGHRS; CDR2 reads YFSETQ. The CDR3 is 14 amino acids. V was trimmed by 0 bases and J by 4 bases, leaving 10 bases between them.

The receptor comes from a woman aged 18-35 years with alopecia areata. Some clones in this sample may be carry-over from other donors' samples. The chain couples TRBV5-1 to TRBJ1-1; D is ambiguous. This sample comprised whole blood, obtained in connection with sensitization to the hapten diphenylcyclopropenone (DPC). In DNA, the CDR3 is TGCGCCAGCAGCTTGGTTCCGGGGTCCACTGAAGCTTTCTTT. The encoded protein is CASSLVPGSTEAFF.